What follows are 16 T cell receptor beta chains derived from one specimen sequenced in a study of OX40 agonist ivuxolimab in advanced cancers. Sequencing used immunoSEQ multiplex PCR; TCRdb keeps in-frame clones, though not all of them. The data show fewer than 55,000 clones, with 87% seen just once and under 2% held by the top ten. The source material was CD4+ or CD8+ T cells sorted from blood, sampled in a trial of the OX40 agonist ivuxolimab. Receptors were obtained from an adult with an advanced solid tumor such as melanoma, head and neck, liver or kidney cancer.

V and J are TRBV5-1 and TRBJ2-6; 8 bases align to TRBD1. Losses at the gene ends were 4 bases for V and 1 base for J; bases not matched to a gene: 16. This CDR3 contains 20 residues. CDR1 SGHRS and CDR2 YFSETQ come from the germline V gene. The CDR3 region has the DNA TGCGCCAGCAGCGTCGGTAGTCCCGGGACAGGATATTCTGGGGCCAACGTCCTGACTTTC. Its protein product is CASSVGSPGTGYSGANVLTF.

The chain couples TRBV11-3 to TRBJ2-1; no reliable D call. The ends were cut back, 4 bases at V and 10 bases at J, with 11 bases in the middle. The CDR3 contains 12 residues. CDR1 SGHNT and CDR2 YENEEA come from the germline V gene. The CDR3 spells CASSSSLGEQFF. CDR3 sequence (DNA): TGTGCCAGCAGCTCCTCCCTTGGGGAGCAGTTCTTC.

The CDR3 sequence: CASSEGGSYGYTF. The CDR3 nucleotides read TGTGCCAGCAGTGAAGGGGGGAGCTATGGCTACACCTTC. The chain couples TRBV6-1 to TRBJ1-2; a weak D match, TRBD1 (5 bases). V lost 1 base to trimming and J lost 4 bases, with 7 bases between them. Germline CDR1 MNHNS, CDR2 SASEGT. The CDR3 covers 13 residues.

The chain couples TRBV7-9 to TRBJ2-3; D may be TRBD2 (5 bases). CDR3 length: 16 residues. Trimming pared 5 bases from V and 1 base from J, leaving 16 bases between. Looked up from germline, CDR1 is SEHNR and CDR2 is FQNEAQ (reference sequence). The CDR3 reads CASSTLTGSRTDTQYF. The CDR3 DNA is TGTGCCAGCAGCACTCTAACGGGATCCCGCACAGATACGCAGTATTTT.

V gene TRBV27 combines with J gene TRBJ1-2, with a tentative D call TRBD1 (5 bases). Trimming removed 3 bases at V and 6 bases at J, with 11 bases between. The CDR3 extends over 13 amino acids. Germline CDR1 is MNHEY and CDR2 is SMNVEV (reference sequence). CDR3 loop: CASSFRGLHGYTF. In nucleotides, the CDR3 is TGTGCCAGCAGTTTTCGGGGGTTACATGGCTACACCTTC.

The chain has TRBV18 and TRBJ1-2; 9 nucleotides line up with TRBD1. The V gene's germline CDR1 is KGHSH and CDR2 LQKENI. The V segment lost 5 bases and the J segment 2 bases; nucleotides outside the gene matches: 3. The length of the CDR3 is 14 residues. CDR3 DNA sequence: TGTGCCAGCTCAACCGACAGGGGGAACTATGGCTACACCTTC. This sequence encodes CASSTDRGNYGYTF.

The J gene is TRBJ1-2, the V gene TRBV11-3; D is ambiguous. The ends were cut back, 4 bases at V and 3 bases at J, with 12 bases in the middle. Germline V lookup: CDR1 SGHNT, CDR2 YENEEA. The CDR3 is 14 amino acids. In DNA, the CDR3 is TGTGCCAGCAGCTCCCCGCCGGGATACTATGGCTACACCTTC. Translated, it gives CASSSPPGYYGYTF. Full variable domain (outside the CDR3, taken from reference TRBV11-3 and TRBJ1-2): EAGVVQSPRYKIIEKKQPVAFWCNPISGHNTLYWYLQNLGQGPELLIRYENEEAVDDSQLPKDRFSAERLKGVDSTLKIQPAELGDSAVYLCASSSPPGYYGYTFGSGTRLTVV.

The rearrangement uses TRBV4-2 and TRBJ1-4; the D gene is possibly TRBD1 (5 bases). V was cut by 1 base and J by 1 base, with 16 bases left in between. This CDR3 is built from 18 residues. Germline values: CDR1 LGHNA, CDR2 YNFKEQ. The CDR3 reads CASSQVFRESLTNEKLFF. The CDR3 DNA reads TGTGCCAGCAGCCAAGTTTTCAGGGAGTCGTTAACTAATGAAAAACTGTTTTTT.

V gene TRBV5-1 combines with J gene TRBJ2-7; 8 nucleotides align to TRBD1. This CDR3 is 13 amino acids long. V gave up 3 bases and J gave up 7 bases; unmatched junction bases: 6. Germline values: CDR1 SGHRS, CDR2 YFSETQ. CDR3 sequence reads: CASSSTGEGEQYV. The CDR3 DNA sequence: TGCGCCAGCAGCTCGACAGGGGAAGGTGAGCAGTACGTC.

CDR3 in DNA: TGTGCCAGCAGTTTGGGGACAGGCAACACCGGGGAGCTGTTTTTT. This codes for CASSLGTGNTGELFF. V and J are TRBV28 and TRBJ2-2; TRBD1 matches 8 bases. Germline CDR1 is MDHEN and CDR2 is SYDVKM. With 3 bases clipped from V and 2 bases from J, the junction kept 2 bases outside the gene matches. The CDR3 contains 15 residues.

This clone has a handful of counts. The chain employs TRBV28 and TRBJ2-5; D uncertain. The V end lost 4 bases, the J end lost 4 bases, and 4 bases lay between the germline ends. The CDR3 totals 11 residues. Germline V gives CDR1 MDHEN, CDR2 SYDVKM. This CDR3 is CASSSLETQYF. The CDR3, as DNA: TGTGCCAGCAGTTCCTTAGAGACCCAGTACTTC. The full variable domain, in which reference TRBV28 and TRBJ2-5 provide the parts outside the CDR3, is DVKVTQSSRYLVKRTGEKVFLECVQDMDHENMFWYRQDPGLGLRLIYFSYDVKMKEKGDIPEGYSVSREKKERFSLILESASTNQTSMYLCASSSLETQYFGPGTRLLVL.

This clone showed up just once. J is TRBJ2-1 and V is TRBV5-1; 12 bases fit TRBD2. The V segment lost 2 bases and the J segment 10 bases; nucleotides outside the gene matches: 7. In germline, CDR1 is SGHRS, CDR2 YFSETQ. The CDR3 covers 15 residues. In DNA, the CDR3 is TGCGCCAGCAGCTTTACGACTAGCGGGAGTCGGGAGCAGTTCTTC. Translation: CASSFTTSGSREQFF.

The V and J genes are TRBV14 and TRBJ1-3; D may be TRBD1 (6 bases). V lost 4 bases and J 0 bases, leaving 16 bases between the germline ends. Germline CDR1 and CDR2: SGHDN and FVKESK. The length of the CDR3 is 17 residues. In nucleotides, the CDR3 is TGTGCCAGCAGCCGGGACCAGGGGTCGAGCTCTGGAAACACCATATATTTT. Encoded protein: CASSRDQGSSSGNTIYF.

The chain carries TRBV13 and TRBJ1-1, with 7 bases fitting TRBD1. Losses at the gene ends were 8 bases for V and 2 bases for J; bases not matched to a gene: 8. This CDR3 has 14 amino acids. The germline V gene encodes CDR1 PRHDT and CDR2 FYEKMQ (reference sequence). The CDR3 nucleotides are TGTGCCAGCCAAATCGGACAGGCTAACACTGAAGCTTTCTTT. Encoded protein: CASQIGQANTEAFF.

The chain combines TRBV15 with TRBJ2-5; 11 bases fit TRBD2. The J segment lost 2 bases and the V segment lost 5 bases, leaving 4 bases of the junction unmatched. This CDR3 is built from 15 residues. Germline CDR1 and CDR2: LNHNV and YYDKDF (reference sequence). The CDR3 loop is CATSGGLAAQETQYF. CDR3 nucleotides: TGTGCCACCAGCGGGGGACTAGCGGCACAAGAGACCCAGTACTTC.

This rearrangement joins TRBV18 to TRBJ1-2, with unresolved D. Trimming removed 4 bases at V and 4 bases at J, with 13 bases between. The V gene's germline CDR1 is KGHSH and CDR2 LQKENI. The CDR3 has 14 residues. The DNA of the CDR3 is TGTGCCAGCTCACGTGCCTCCAACAGCTATGGCTACACCTTC. It translates to CASSRASNSYGYTF.